The TCR beta chain described here comes from a study of immune cell composition in non-small cell lung cancer. The overall study: Tumours were mainly lung adenocarcinoma or squamous cell carcinoma.

The normal lung sample lay at least 3 cm, and maximally far, from the tumour. TCRdb's table, derived via immunoSEQ multiplex PCR, lists solely in-frame clones and lacks some. Found here are around 6,500 clones, 65% to 70% of them singletons; the top ten hold roughly 10%. The ends were cut back, 4 bases at V and 2 bases at J, with 11 bases in the middle. The CDR3 totals 15 residues. CDR1 KGHSH and CDR2 LQKENI come from the germline V gene. Sequencing was done on a sample of non-adjacent lung tissue. This chain links TRBV18 with TRBJ2-2; no definite D call. This receptor was taken from a human donor with non-small cell lung cancer. The CDR3 sequence is CASSRLDQNTGELFF. For the CDR3, the DNA is TGTGCCAGCTCACGACTCGACCAAAACACCGGGGAGCTGTTTTTT.